The 12 T cell receptor beta chains below all came from one sample that was sequenced in a study of beta chain features in type 1 diabetes. Sequencing targeted expressed TCRB transcripts, as all isolated RNA had been reverse transcribed. Sequencing used immunoSEQ multiplex PCR; TCRdb keeps in-frame clones, though not all of them. The table shows 330,000 or so clones, with 14% occurring only once. The sequencing input was central memory CD4+ T cells from blood. These receptors came from a man aged 30 to 45 in good health.

This CDR3 reads CASSLAATSSSYEQYF. The DNA for the CDR3 is TGCGCCAGCAGCTTGGCAGCTACCTCTAGCTCCTACGAGCAGTACTTC. J is TRBJ2-7 and V is TRBV5-1; D is unresolved. V lost 0 bases, J lost 0 bases, and 13 bases lay in between. This CDR3 spans 16 amino acids. CDR1 and CDR2 from the germline V gene are SGHRS and YFSETQ.

This clone was seen only a few times. V and J are TRBV5-1 and TRBJ1-1; TRBD1 matches 9 bases. Germline V gene lookup returns CDR1 SGHRS and CDR2 YFSETQ. This CDR3 is 15 amino acids long. Losses at the gene ends were 7 bases for V and 2 bases for J; bases not matched to a gene: 9. DNA for the CDR3: TGCGCCAGCTCCGAGGGGACAGGGTTTAACACTGAAGCTTTCTTT. Translation gives CASSEGTGFNTEAFF.

This clone was observed a handful of times. This sequence joins TRBV25-1 and TRBJ2-3; 8 bases fit TRBD1. With V trimmed by 4 bases and J by 4 bases, 7 bases remained unmatched. Germline-derived CDR1 and CDR2 are MGHDK and SYGVNS. The CDR3 runs to 15 residues. CDR3: CASSGGQGRSDTQYF. The CDR3 region has the DNA TGTGCCAGCAGTGGAGGACAGGGTAGATCAGATACGCAGTATTTT.

The V gene is TRBV5-4, the J gene TRBJ1-3; D not resolved. The germline V and J ends were trimmed by 0 bases and 2 bases, with 9 bases remaining between them. The V gene's germline CDR1 is SGHNT and CDR2 YYREEE (reference sequence). CDR3 length equals 15 residues. CDR3 in amino acids: CASSLALTAGNTIYF. DNA of the CDR3: TGTGCCAGCAGCTTGGCTTTGACGGCTGGAAACACCATATATTTT.

Ten or more counts support this clone. This chain joins TRBV2 and TRBJ2-3; D possibly corresponds to TRBD2 (5 bases). Germline CDR1 is SNHLY and CDR2 is FYNNEI. This CDR3 region has 13 residues. With 8 bases removed from V and 4 bases from J, the gap between germline ends came to 13 bases. The CDR3 sequence: CASQHRRSDTQYF. The CDR3 DNA reads as TGTGCCAGCCAGCACCGGAGGTCAGATACGCAGTATTTT.

The chain is built from TRBV7-3 and TRBJ2-3; D remains unclear. V shed 2 bases and J shed 6 bases, with 9 bases lying between them. This CDR3 is 13 amino acids long. Per germline, CDR1 SGHTA and CDR2 FQGTGA. CDR3: CASSLGSWDTQYF. The CDR3 nucleotides are TGTGCCAGCAGCTTAGGTTCCTGGGATACGCAGTATTTT.

This clone came up a few times. The rearrangement uses TRBV7-8 and TRBJ2-5, with 8 bases matching TRBD1. The CDR3 runs 13 residues. Germline-derived CDR1 and CDR2 are SGHVS and FQNEAQ. Trimming removed 3 bases from V and 6 bases from J; junction bases left unmatched: 3. The CDR3 DNA sequence: TGTGCCAGCAGCTTTGGACAGGGCCAGACCCAGTACTTC. Amino acids: CASSFGQGQTQYF.

For this clone: Other DNA sequences from this sample encode an identical CDR3 as well. V usage is TRBV4-1 and J usage is TRBJ1-2; D gene uncertain. The CDR3 extends over 13 amino acids. Germline V gene data show CDR1 as MGHRA and CDR2 as YSYEKL. V shed 0 bases and J shed 4 bases, with 6 bases lying between them. The CDR3 protein is CASSQDSGYGYTF. In DNA, the CDR3 is TGCGCCAGCAGCCAAGATTCGGGCTATGGCTACACCTTC.

V and J are TRBV7-2 and TRBJ2-5, with D possibly matching TRBD1 (6 bases). Germline V gives CDR1 SGHTA, CDR2 FQGNSA. V gave up 4 bases and J gave up 4 bases, with 13 bases separating them. This CDR3 has 14 amino acids. CDR3 sequence: CASSSPQGPETQYF. CDR3 sequence (DNA): TGTGCCAGCAGCTCCCCACAGGGCCCAGAGACCCAGTACTTC. The whole variable domain, remainder taken from reference TRBV7-2 and TRBJ2-5, is GAGVSQSPSNKVTEKGKDVELRCDPISGHTALYWYRQSLGQGLEFLIYFQGNSAPDKSGLPSDRFSAERTGGSVSTLTIQRTQQEDSAVYLCASSSPQGPETQYFGPGTRLLVL.

Many counts were recorded for this clone. The chain links TRBV7-9 to TRBJ2-5, with 7 bases fitting TRBD2. The germline V gene has CDR1 SEHNR and CDR2 FQNEAQ (reference sequence). The CDR3 has 14 residues. Trimming at V came to 0 bases and at J to 4 bases, leaving 2 bases not matched to a gene. CDR3 sequence reads: CASSLAGGPETQYF. CDR3 DNA: TGTGCCAGCAGCTTAGCGGGAGGGCCAGAGACCCAGTACTTC.

This chain uses TRBV27 with TRBJ2-1; the D is unclear. V gave up 2 bases and J gave up 4 bases, with 9 bases separating them. Germline V gene lookup returns CDR1 MNHEY and CDR2 SMNVEV (reference sequence). The CDR3 has 14 amino acids. The DNA for the CDR3 is TGTGCCAGCAGTTTAGGTCCATCTTACAATGAGCAGTTCTTC. It specifies CASSLGPSYNEQFF.

This clone was observed a handful of times. This rearrangement joins TRBV6-5 to TRBJ2-1; tentatively, D is TRBD1 or TRBD2 (5 bases each). The V and J ends lost 2 bases and 1 base respectively, with 9 bases between them. The CDR3 sequence is 15 residues long. Germline V gives CDR1 MNHEY, CDR2 SVGAGI. DNA of the CDR3: TGTGCCAGCAGTTACCGGGACGTATCCTACAATGAGCAGTTCTTC. Translation gives CASSYRDVSYNEQFF.